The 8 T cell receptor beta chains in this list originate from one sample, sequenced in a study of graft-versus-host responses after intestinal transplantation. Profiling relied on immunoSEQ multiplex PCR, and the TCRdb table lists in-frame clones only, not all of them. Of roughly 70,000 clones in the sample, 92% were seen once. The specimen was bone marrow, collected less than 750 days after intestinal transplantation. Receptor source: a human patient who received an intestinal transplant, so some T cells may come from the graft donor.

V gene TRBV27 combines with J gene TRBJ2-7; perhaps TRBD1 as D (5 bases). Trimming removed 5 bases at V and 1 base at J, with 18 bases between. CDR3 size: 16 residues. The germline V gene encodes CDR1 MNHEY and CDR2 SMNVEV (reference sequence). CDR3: CASSRTTGTLSYEQYF. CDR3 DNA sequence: TGTGCCAGCAGTCGTACCACAGGTACGTTATCCTACGAGCAGTACTTC.

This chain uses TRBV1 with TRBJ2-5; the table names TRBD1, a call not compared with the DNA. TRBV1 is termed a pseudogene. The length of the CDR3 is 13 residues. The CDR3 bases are TGCACCAGCAGCCGAAGGGGCCAAGAGACCCAGTACTTC. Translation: CTSSRRGQETQYF.

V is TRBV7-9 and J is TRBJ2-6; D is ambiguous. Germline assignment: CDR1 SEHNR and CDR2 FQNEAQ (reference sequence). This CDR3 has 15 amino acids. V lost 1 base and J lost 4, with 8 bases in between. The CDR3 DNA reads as TGTGCCAGCAGCTTAGTCGGGTTGGGGGCCAACGTCCTGACTTTC. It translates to CASSLVGLGANVLTF.

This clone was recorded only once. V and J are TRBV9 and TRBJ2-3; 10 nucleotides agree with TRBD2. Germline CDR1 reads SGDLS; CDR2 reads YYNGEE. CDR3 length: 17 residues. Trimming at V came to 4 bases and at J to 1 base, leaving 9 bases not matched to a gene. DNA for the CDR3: TGTGCCAGCAGCTCCCCCGTCGGGACTAGCGGCACAGATACGCAGTATTTT. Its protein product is CASSSPVGTSGTDTQYF.

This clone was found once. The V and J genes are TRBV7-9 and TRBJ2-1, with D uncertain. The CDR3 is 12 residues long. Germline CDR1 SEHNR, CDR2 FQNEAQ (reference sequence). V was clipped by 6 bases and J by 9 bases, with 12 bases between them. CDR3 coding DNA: TGTGCCAGCAGACAGATATGGGGTGAGCAGTTCTTC. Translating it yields CASRQIWGEQFF.

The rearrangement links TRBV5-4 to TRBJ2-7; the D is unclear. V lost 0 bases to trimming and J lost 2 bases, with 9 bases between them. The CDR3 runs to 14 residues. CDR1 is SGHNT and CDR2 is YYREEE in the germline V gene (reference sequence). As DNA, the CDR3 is TGTGCCAGCAGCTTGGCCCTGTCACCCTACGAGCAGTACTTC. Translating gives CASSLALSPYEQYF.

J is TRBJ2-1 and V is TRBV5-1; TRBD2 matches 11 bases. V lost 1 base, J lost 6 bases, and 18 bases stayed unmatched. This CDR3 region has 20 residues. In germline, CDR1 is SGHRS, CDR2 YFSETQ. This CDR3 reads CASSLFTVFRGLAVSNEQFF. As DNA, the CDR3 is TGCGCCAGCAGCTTGTTTACAGTTTTTAGGGGACTAGCGGTTTCCAATGAGCAGTTCTTC.

The CDR3 DNA reads TGTGCCAGCAGCTTAGAAGGACTAGCGGTTAACAATGAGCAGTTCTTC. It is translated as CASSLEGLAVNNEQFF. V is TRBV7-6 and J is TRBJ2-1; 10 positions match TRBD2. The CDR3 covers 16 residues. The V and J ends lost 1 base and 5 bases, in that order; junction bases with no gene match: 5. Germline V CDR1 and CDR2: SGHVS, FNYEAQ.